A single sample gave rise to the 25 T cell receptor beta chains below, sequenced in a study of shared clonotypes between healthy human individuals. Method: immunoSEQ multiplex PCR; TCRdb's copy keeps in-frame clones and lacks some. The data show approximately 720,000 clones, about 91% seen once. CD45RO-negative cells were positively selected for CCR7, leaving out terminally differentiated effector memory CD45RA+ cells. Sequencing used naive CD8+ T cells sorted from blood. These receptor sequences come from a man aged 25 to 40 in good health.

The chain recombines TRBV10-1 with TRBJ2-3; TRBD2 agrees at 8 bases. V lost 2 bases, J lost 1 base, and 5 bases stayed unmatched. CDR3 length: 16 amino acids. Germline assignment: CDR1 WNHNN and CDR2 SYGVQD (reference sequence). The CDR3: CASSEKGLGGTDTQYF. CDR3 DNA: TGCGCCAGCAGTGAGAAGGGACTAGGGGGCACAGATACGCAGTATTTT.

In this sample, this clone turned up once. This sequence joins TRBV5-1 and TRBJ1-2, with 9 nucleotides matching TRBD1. Germline CDR1 is SGHRS and CDR2 is YFSETQ. The CDR3 is 15 amino acids. Germline trimming cut 0 bases from V and 3 bases from J; bases unmatched to any gene: 3. The CDR3 coding sequence is TGCGCCAGCAGCTTGGGGACAGGGGAGGACTATGGCTACACCTTC. The encoded protein is CASSLGTGEDYGYTF.

The chain uses TRBV7-8 and TRBJ1-1, with a weak D call TRBD1 (5 bases). The length of the CDR3 is 19 residues. In germline, CDR1 is SGHVS, CDR2 FQNEAQ. V was cut by 0 bases and J by 0 bases, with 20 bases left in between. CDR3 nucleotide sequence: TGTGCCAGCAGCTTAGCGCTAAGTGCCCGAATGGACATGAACACTGAAGCTTTCTTT. This gives the protein CASSLALSARMDMNTEAFF.

This clone was seen only once. This chain connects TRBV12-5 to TRBJ1-5; D remains ambiguous. Germline V gene sequence: CDR1 LGHNT, CDR2 FRNRAP. The length of the CDR3 is 12 residues. Trimming pared 7 bases from V and 5 bases from J, leaving 9 bases between. For the CDR3, the DNA is TGTGCTAGTGCCCTGGGGTATCAGCCCCAGCATTTT. This translates into CASALGYQPQHF.

The rearrangement joins TRBV10-3 to TRBJ1-1; 7 bases map to TRBD1. V trimming: 4 bases; J trimming: 1 base; junction bases outside the gene matches: 9. There are 16 residues in the CDR3. Germline values: CDR1 ENHRY, CDR2 SYGVKD. The CDR3 reads CAISGGEQGRNTEAFF. CDR3 nucleotides: TGTGCCATCAGTGGTGGGGAACAGGGGAGGAACACTGAAGCTTTCTTT.

The chain employs TRBV30 and TRBJ2-7; 8 bases fit TRBD1. With 8 bases clipped from V and 7 bases from J, the junction kept 10 bases outside the gene matches. This CDR3 is built from 12 residues. Germline V gene lookup returns CDR1 GTSNPN and CDR2 SVGIG (reference sequence). CDR3 DNA: TGTGCCGGACAGGGAGCAGCTGGGGAGCAGTACTTC. Protein sequence: CAGQGAAGEQYF.

The rearrangement uses TRBV19 and TRBJ1-3; D not resolved. The V and J ends lost 10 bases and 6 bases respectively, with 7 bases between them. The CDR3 spans 10 residues. CDR1 LNHDA and CDR2 SQIVND come from the germline V gene (reference sequence). CDR3 residues: CATRQNTIYF. CDR3 DNA: TGTGCCACCCGACAAAACACCATATATTTT.

Turning to this clone: This may arise from a read error, as a much more abundant clone is one base away. This chain connects TRBV6-5 to TRBJ2-2, with TRBD1 matching 8 bases. The CDR3 is 14 residues long. V gave up 5 bases and J gave up 1 base; unmatched junction bases: 0. From germline, CDR1 is MNHEY and CDR2 SVGAGI. CDR3 sequence reads: CASSGTGNTGELFF. The CDR3 bases are TGTGCCAGCAGTGGGACAGGGAACACCGGGGAGCTGTTTTTT.

The V and J genes are TRBV4-1 and TRBJ1-1; D is ambiguous. There are 13 residues in the CDR3. Germline V gives CDR1 MGHRA, CDR2 YSYEKL. Trimming took 5 bases from V and 1 from J, leaving 8 bases between them. The CDR3 spells CASSSSGNTEAFF. Written as DNA, the CDR3 is TGCGCCAGCAGCTCCTCAGGGAACACTGAAGCTTTCTTT.

The genes are TRBV29-1 and TRBJ2-3; D gene unclear. The germline CDR1 and CDR2 sequences are SQVTM and ANQGSEA. This CDR3 spans 12 amino acids. Trimming pared 3 bases from V and 8 bases from J, leaving 12 bases between. CDR3 amino acids: CSVDGQPGTQYF. CDR3 nucleotide sequence: TGCAGCGTTGATGGGCAGCCGGGTACGCAGTATTTT.

The J gene is TRBJ2-3, the V gene TRBV7-2; TRBD2 agrees at 12 bases. Germline assignment: CDR1 SGHTA and CDR2 FQGNSA. CDR3 length: 16 residues. The trim removed 4 bases at V and 5 bases at J, leaving 7 bases unmatched. The CDR3 spells CASSSASGRAEDTQYF. DNA of the CDR3: TGTGCCAGCAGCTCAGCTAGCGGGAGGGCCGAAGATACGCAGTATTTT.

The chain recombines TRBV6-6 with TRBJ2-7; no reliable D call. V was clipped by 0 bases and J by 6 bases, with 15 bases between them. The CDR3 contains 15 residues. The germline V gene encodes CDR1 MNHNY and CDR2 SVGAGI (reference sequence). The CDR3 spells CASSYSPTSPREQYF. As DNA, the CDR3 is TGTGCCAGCAGTTACTCGCCAACGTCCCCGCGCGAGCAGTACTTC.

This chain connects TRBV5-1 to TRBJ2-1, with 8 bases aligning to TRBD2. The trim removed 6 bases at V and 3 bases at J, leaving 5 bases unmatched. The V gene's germline CDR1 is SGHRS and CDR2 YFSETQ. This CDR3 has 14 residues. CDR3 DNA sequence: TGCGCCAGCAAGGGTACTAGCGGCTACAATGAGCAGTTCTTC. Its translation: CASKGTSGYNEQFF.

The CDR3 DNA follows: TGTGCCAGCAGCGGCCCGGGGCTTAGCTCCTACGAGCAGTACTTC. Its protein is CASSGPGLSSYEQYF. This rearrangement joins TRBV9 to TRBJ2-7; either TRBD1 or TRBD2 may fit D (5 bases each). Germline V gene sequence: CDR1 SGDLS, CDR2 YYNGEE. The CDR3 consists of 15 residues. The V end lost 3 bases, the J end lost 0 bases, and 13 bases lay between the germline ends.

This clone showed up just once. The chain uses TRBV28 and TRBJ2-3, with 8 bases identical to TRBD2. Trimming removed 11 bases from V and 0 bases from J; junction bases left unmatched: 10. Germline CDR1 MDHEN, CDR2 SYDVKM. The CDR3 has 15 amino acids. The CDR3 spells CASQMTSASTDTQYF. Here the CDR3 DNA reads TGTGCCTCTCAAATGACTAGCGCTAGCACAGATACGCAGTATTTT.

The J gene is TRBJ2-5, the V gene TRBV2, with D tentatively TRBD1 or TRBD2 (5 bases each). V lost 6 bases and J lost 1, with 9 bases in between. Per germline, CDR1 SNHLY and CDR2 FYNNEI. The CDR3 consists of 13 residues. CDR3 residues: CASRKRGQETQYF. CDR3 in DNA: TGTGCCAGCAGGAAGAGGGGCCAAGAGACCCAGTACTTC.

This clone occurred once. V is TRBV6-1 and J is TRBJ2-5; 12 bases fit TRBD2. From germline, CDR1 is MNHNS and CDR2 SASEGT. The CDR3 runs to 16 residues. After removal of 2 bases from V and 5 bases from J, the junction contained 6 bases not matched to a gene. CDR3 protein: CASSELAGGPWETQYF. The CDR3 nucleotides read TGTGCCAGCAGTGAACTAGCGGGAGGGCCTTGGGAGACCCAGTACTTC.

On this clone itself: Different DNA sequences within this sample yield the same CDR3. V gene TRBV29-1 combines with J gene TRBJ2-1; the D is unclear. This CDR3 has 14 residues. Germline loops: CDR1 SQVTM, CDR2 ANQGSEA. The V gene lost 4 bases and the J gene lost 0 bases, with 10 bases spanning the gap. The CDR3 DNA reads TGCAGCGTTGTGTCGGCAGACTCCTACAATGAGCAGTTCTTC. The encoded protein is CSVVSADSYNEQFF.

This chain connects TRBV2 to TRBJ2-1; 7 bases fit TRBD2. The germline V gene has CDR1 SNHLY and CDR2 FYNNEI. The CDR3 spans 18 residues. V shed 6 bases and J 9 bases; nucleotides not matched to a gene: 23. DNA for the CDR3: TGTGCCAGCAGACAACCAGCCCCCAGCGGGAACCTTGAGTCTGAGCAGTTCTTC. Translating it yields CASRQPAPSGNLESEQFF.

The V call is TRBV28, the J call TRBJ1-1; no definite D call. The CDR3 is made up of 15 amino acids. The germline gives CDR1 MDHEN, CDR2 SYDVKM. Between the trimmed V and J ends, which lost 5 bases and 3 bases, there was a span of 16 bases. CDR3 sequence: CASSPRGGVYTEAFF. DNA of the CDR3: TGTGCCAGCAGTCCCCGGGGAGGCGTATACACTGAAGCTTTCTTT.

J is TRBJ2-1 and V is TRBV7-5; TRBD2, the table's D call, was not compared with the DNA. TRBV7-5 constitutes a pseudogene. The CDR3 loop spans 17 amino acids. The CDR3 protein is CVRSPRLAGGYYNEQFF. The CDR3 DNA is TGTGTCAGAAGCCCCCGACTAGCGGGAGGCTACTACAATGAGCAGTTCTTC.

The chain is built from TRBV7-9 and TRBJ2-1, with D tentatively TRBD1 (6 bases). Trimming took off 3 bases at V and 7 bases at J, with 13 bases between the two ends. The germline CDR1 and CDR2 sequences are SEHNR and FQNEAQ (reference sequence). The CDR3 is 14 amino acids. Written as DNA, the CDR3 is TGTGCCAGCAGCTTTGCACAGGGCCGAAATGAGCAGTTCTTC. Its protein is CASSFAQGRNEQFF. The whole variable domain, filled in from reference TRBV7-9 and TRBJ2-1, reads DTGVSQNPRHKITKRGQNVTFRCDPISEHNRLYWYRQTLGQGPEFLTYFQNEAQLEKSRLLSDRFSAERPKGSFSTLEIQRTEQGDSAMYLCASSFAQGRNEQFFGPGTRLTVL.

This clone has just a few counts. This chain links TRBV14 with TRBJ2-2, with 8 bases lining up with TRBD2. Looked up from germline, CDR1 is SGHDN and CDR2 is FVKESK. Trimming cost V 4 bases and J 6 bases; bases outside gene matches: 13. The CDR3 consists of 17 residues. CDR3 bases: TGTGCCAGCAGCCCCCAAAGCGGGAGAACCCTACCCGGGGAGCTGTTTTTT. Protein sequence: CASSPQSGRTLPGELFF.

The gene calls are TRBV7-9 and TRBJ2-5; the D is unclear. Germline loops: CDR1 SEHNR, CDR2 FQNEAQ (reference sequence). V was clipped by 4 bases and J by 0 bases, with 9 bases between them. There are 14 residues in the CDR3. This CDR3 reads CASSYVPYQETQYF. The CDR3, as DNA: TGTGCCAGCAGCTATGTCCCGTACCAAGAGACCCAGTACTTC. The full variable domain, rest sourced from reference TRBV7-9 and TRBJ2-5, is DTGVSQNPRHKITKRGQNVTFRCDPISEHNRLYWYRQTLGQGPEFLTYFQNEAQLEKSRLLSDRFSAERPKGSFSTLEIQRTEQGDSAMYLCASSYVPYQETQYFGPGTRLLVL.

CDR3 nucleotides: TGTGCCAGCAGCGTAGGGGAGAAATCAACCTATGGCTACACCTTC. Protein product: CASSVGEKSTYGYTF. The V call is TRBV9, the J call TRBJ1-2; D gene uncertain. V was cut by 0 bases and J by 4 bases, with 13 bases left in between. Looked up from germline, CDR1 is SGDLS and CDR2 is YYNGEE. The CDR3 has 15 amino acids.